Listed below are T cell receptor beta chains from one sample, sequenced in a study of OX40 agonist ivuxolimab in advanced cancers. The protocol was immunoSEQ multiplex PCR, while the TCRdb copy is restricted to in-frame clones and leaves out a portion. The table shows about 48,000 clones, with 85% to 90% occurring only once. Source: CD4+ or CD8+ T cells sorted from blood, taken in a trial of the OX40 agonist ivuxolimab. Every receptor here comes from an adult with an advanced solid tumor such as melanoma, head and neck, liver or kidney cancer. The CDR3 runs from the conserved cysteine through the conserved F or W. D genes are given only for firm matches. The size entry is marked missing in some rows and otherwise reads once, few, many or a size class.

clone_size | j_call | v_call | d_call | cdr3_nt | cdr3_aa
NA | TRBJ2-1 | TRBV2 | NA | TGTGCCGGGGGGCAGGGACTTAGTAATGAGCAGTTCTTC | CAGGQGLSNEQFF
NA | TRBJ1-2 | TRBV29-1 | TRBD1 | TGCAGCGCTGGACAGGGAGGGGTTGGCTACACCTTC | CSAGQGGVGYTF
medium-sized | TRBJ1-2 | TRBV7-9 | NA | TGTGCCAGCAGCACAACGGGTGTTTTAGTCGGGGGCTACACCTTC | CASSTTGVLVGGYTF
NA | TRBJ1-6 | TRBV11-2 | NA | TGTGCCAGCAGCTTAGGGACGGGACTTCTGGGGTCACCCCTCCACTTT | CASSLGTGLLGSPLHF
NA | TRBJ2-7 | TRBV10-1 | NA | TGCGCCAGCAGTGATAGGGACGGAGACGAGCAGTACTTC | CASSDRDGDEQYF
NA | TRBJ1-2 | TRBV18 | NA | TGTGCCAGCTCACTGCCGGGAGAAAGTAACTATGGCTACACCTTC | CASSLPGESNYGYTF
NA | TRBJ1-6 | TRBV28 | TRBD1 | TGTGCCAGCAGTTTAATGGGACAGGCCTATTCACCCCTCCACTTT | CASSLMGQAYSPLHF
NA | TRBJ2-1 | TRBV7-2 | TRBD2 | TGTGCCAGCAGTCCACGACTAGCGGGGGGGCCTCTTGATGAGCAGTTCTTC | CASSPRLAGGPLDEQFF
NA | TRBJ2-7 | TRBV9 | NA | TGTGCCAGCAGCGTAACCGGGGCCCGCGAGCAGTACTTC | CASSVTGAREQYF
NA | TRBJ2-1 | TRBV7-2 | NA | TGTGCCAGCAGCTTAGTTGGCGTATACAATGAGCAGTTCTTC | CASSLVGVYNEQFF
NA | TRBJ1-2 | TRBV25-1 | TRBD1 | TGTGCCAGCAGTCAACCGACAGGGGAGTGGGATGGCTACACCTTC | CASSQPTGEWDGYTF
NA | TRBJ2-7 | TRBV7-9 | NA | TGTGCCAGCAGCTTGGTCTCAACCCACTACGAGCAGTACTTC | CASSLVSTHYEQYF
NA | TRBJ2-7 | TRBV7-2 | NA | TGTGCCAGCAGCTTAGACGGCAGTATCTACGAGCAGTACTTC | CASSLDGSIYEQYF
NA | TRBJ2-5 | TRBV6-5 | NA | TGTGCCAGCAGTTACGCGGGAATCCAAGAGACCCAGTACTTC | CASSYAGIQETQYF
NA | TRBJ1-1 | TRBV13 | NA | TGTGCCAGCAGCTCATTAGGGGGAGAAGTGAACACTGAAGCTTTCTTT | CASSSLGGEVNTEAFF
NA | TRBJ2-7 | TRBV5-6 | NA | TGTGCCAGCAGTAACGCATCCTACGAGCAGTACTTC | CASSNASYEQYF
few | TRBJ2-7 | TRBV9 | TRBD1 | TGTGCCAGCAGCACCGGAGGTGGGACAGATATTACCTACGAGCAGTACTTC | CASSTGGGTDITYEQYF
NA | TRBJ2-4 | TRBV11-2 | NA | TGTGCCAGCAGCGACAGTCTTTTAACGGACATTCAGTACTTC | CASSDSLLTDIQYF
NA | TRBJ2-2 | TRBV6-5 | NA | TGTGCCAGCAGTTACGGGGGGTCCGGGGAGCTGTTTTTT | CASSYGGSGELFF
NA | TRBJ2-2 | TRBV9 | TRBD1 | TGTGCCAGCAGCGTAGGAGGACAGGGTTCATCCGGGGAGCTGTTTTTT | CASSVGGQGSSGELFF
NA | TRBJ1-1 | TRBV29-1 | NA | TGCAGCGTTGAAGGGGACAAATACACTGAAGCTTTCTTT | CSVEGDKYTEAFF
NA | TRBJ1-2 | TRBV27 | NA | TGTGCCAGCAGTTTTCCAGGGGCGGCTTTTGATGGCTACACCTTC | CASSFPGAAFDGYTF
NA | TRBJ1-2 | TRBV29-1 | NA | TGCAGCGTTGTCGGGGCCCTAGGTGGGAGAGCTAACTATGGCTACACCTTC | CSVVGALGGRANYGYTF
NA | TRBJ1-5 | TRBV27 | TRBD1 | TGTGCCAGCAGTCCCGGGACAGGGTATAGCAATCAGCCCCAGCATTTT | CASSPGTGYSNQPQHF
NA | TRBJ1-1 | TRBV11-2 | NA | TGTGCCAGCAGCTTAGAGATGGGGACTGAAGCTTTCTTT | CASSLEMGTEAFF
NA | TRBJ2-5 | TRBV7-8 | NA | TGTGCCAGCAGCTTAAGTCGCGGAGGGTCAGGGAGGGAGACCCAGTACTTC | CASSLSRGGSGRETQYF
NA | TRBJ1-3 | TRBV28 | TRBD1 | TGTGCCAGCAGTCCCACAGGGGGCACTGGAAACACCATATATTTT | CASSPTGGTGNTIYF
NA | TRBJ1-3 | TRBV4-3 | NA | TGCGCCAGCAGCCAAGCAGGAATGACAGGAAACACCATATATTTT | CASSQAGMTGNTIYF
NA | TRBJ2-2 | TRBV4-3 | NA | TGCGCCAGCAGCCAAGATGCCGCCGAGCTGTTTTTT | CASSQDAAELFF
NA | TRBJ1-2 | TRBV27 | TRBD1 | TGTGCCAGCAGTGGGGGGACAGGGGGTAACTATGGCTACACCTTC | CASSGGTGGNYGYTF
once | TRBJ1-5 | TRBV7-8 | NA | TGTGCCAGCAGCTTAGATGTGTGGGGCGGACAGCCCCAGCATTTT | CASSLDVWGGQPQHF
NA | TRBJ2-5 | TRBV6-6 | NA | TGTGCCAGCAGCTGGAAGGTTTGGGAGACCCAGTACTTC | CASSWKVWETQYF
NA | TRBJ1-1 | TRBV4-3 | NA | TGCGCCAGCAGCCAAGTTTTGGGGAGTAACACTGAAGCTTTCTTT | CASSQVLGSNTEAFF
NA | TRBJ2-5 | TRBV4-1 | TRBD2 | TGCGCCAGCAGCCACCGACTAGCGGGGGGGAAAGAGACCCAGTACTTC | CASSHRLAGGKETQYF
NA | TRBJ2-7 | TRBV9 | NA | TGTGCCAGCAGCGTAGGATGGTGGGTTGGGGACACTTCTCCTTACGAGCAGTACTTC | CASSVGWWVGDTSPYEQYF
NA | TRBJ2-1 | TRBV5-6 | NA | TGTGCCAGCGGAGACTGGCGGGTCAGCTCCTACAATGAGCAGTTCTTC | CASGDWRVSSYNEQFF
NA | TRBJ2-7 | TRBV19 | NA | TGTGCGGTGGAGACGGCAGCCTACGAGCAGTACTTC | CAVETAAYEQYF
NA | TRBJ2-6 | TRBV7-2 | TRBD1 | TGTGCCAGCAGCGTAGACAGGGCTGGGGCCAACGTCCTGACTTTC | CASSVDRAGANVLTF
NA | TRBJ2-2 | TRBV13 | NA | TGTGCCAGCAGCTTAGAGAACACCGGGGAGCTGTTTTTT | CASSLENTGELFF
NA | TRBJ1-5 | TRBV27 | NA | TGTGCCAGCAGTTTAGGCAACCAGCCCCAGCATTTT | CASSLGNQPQHF
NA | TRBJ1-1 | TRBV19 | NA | TGTGCCAGTAGTATAGGAGGGGTGAACACTGAAGCTTTCTTT | CASSIGGVNTEAFF
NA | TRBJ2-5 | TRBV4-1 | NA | TGCGCCAGCAGCCAAGGGTCTATGCCAGGGGGGCTTTTCGTCGAGACCCAGTACTTC | CASSQGSMPGGLFVETQYF
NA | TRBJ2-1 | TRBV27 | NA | TGTGCCAGCAGTTTAGGCGGGAATGAGCAGTTCTTC | CASSLGGNEQFF
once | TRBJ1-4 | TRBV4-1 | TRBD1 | TGCGCCAGCAGCCAAGAATCAGGAGGGACAGACTTTGAAAAACTGTTTTTT | CASSQESGGTDFEKLFF
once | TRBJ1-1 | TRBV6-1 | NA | TGTGCCAGCAGTGAAGGGGTGAAAGCTTTCTTT | CASSEGVKAFF
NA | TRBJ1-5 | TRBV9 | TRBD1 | TGTGCCAGCAGCGTGACAGGGGGCCGGCAGCCCCAGCATTTT | CASSVTGGRQPQHF
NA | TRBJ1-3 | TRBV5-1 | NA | TGCGCCAGCAGCTTGGGGGGCTCTGGAAACACCATATATTTT | CASSLGGSGNTIYF
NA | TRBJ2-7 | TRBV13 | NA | TGTGCCAGCAGCTTAACTCAAGGGTTCGGCTACGAGCAGTACTTC | CASSLTQGFGYEQYF